Given below is one T cell receptor beta chain in context. This specimen comes from a study of blood T cell repertoires in COVID-19. Study-level information: There were acute and convalescent COVID-19 samples, and they came from the United States, Italy and Spain. The analysed material was cDNA or gDNA that came from T cells, B-cell-depleted T cells, or PBMCs.

In the original analysis: Amplified reference gene primers provided the basis for estimating nucleated cell counts. Some clones are missing from TCRdb's copy, which holds only in-frame ones; the method was immunoSEQ multiplex PCR. V and J calls and clone size are given by that table; D and trimming were obtained from the DNA. This table has about 210,000 clones, about four fifths appearing once. This CDR3 is built from 16 residues. The germline CDR1 and CDR2 sequences are GTSNPN and SVGIG (reference sequence). The genes are TRBV30 and TRBJ1-4; D remains unclear. This TCR was sampled from a man over 45 with active or convalescent COVID-19. Sequencing was carried out using peripheral blood. The CDR3 loop is CASTSTTAATNEKLFF. The CDR3 DNA follows: TGTGCTTCGACTAGTACTACAGCTGCAACTAATGAAAAACTGTTTTTT.